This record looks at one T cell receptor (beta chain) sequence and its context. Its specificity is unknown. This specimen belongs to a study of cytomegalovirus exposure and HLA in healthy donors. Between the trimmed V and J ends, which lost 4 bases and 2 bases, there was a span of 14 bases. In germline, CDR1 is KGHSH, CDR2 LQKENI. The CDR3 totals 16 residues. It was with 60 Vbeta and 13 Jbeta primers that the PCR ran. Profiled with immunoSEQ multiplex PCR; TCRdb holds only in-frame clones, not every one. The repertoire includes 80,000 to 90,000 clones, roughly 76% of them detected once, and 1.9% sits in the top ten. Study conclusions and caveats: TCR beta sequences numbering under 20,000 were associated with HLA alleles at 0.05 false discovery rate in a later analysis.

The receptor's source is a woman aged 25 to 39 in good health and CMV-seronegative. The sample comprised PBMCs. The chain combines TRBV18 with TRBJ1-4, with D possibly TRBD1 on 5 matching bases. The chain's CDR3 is CASSQSLGGTNEKLFF. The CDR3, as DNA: TGTGCCAGCTCACAGTCTCTCGGGGGGACTAATGAAAAACTGTTTTTT.